Below, 7 T cell receptor beta chains from the same sample are listed, as sequenced in a study of human T cells and chemical hapten exposure. Time point here: pre-sensitization, week 0. The treatment denotes: therapeutic diphenylcyclopropenone sensitization with weekly scalp DPC. One entry per CDR3 protein, called by TCRdb with MiXCR from the RACE reads. The sample includes about 68,000 distinct CDR3 sequences, approximately 11% seen only once; the top ten take 4.5% to 5.5%. The specimen comprised whole blood, sampled in connection with sensitization to the hapten diphenylcyclopropenone (DPC). These receptors originate from a woman between 50 and 59 years old with alopecia areata. Some clones in this sample may be carry-over from other donors' samples.

V and J are TRBV24-1 and TRBJ2-7; D gene ambiguous. The V gene lost 4 bases and the J gene lost 2 bases, with 5 bases spanning the gap. Germline assignment: CDR1 KGHDR and CDR2 SFDVKD. The CDR3 runs 12 residues. This chain's CDR3 is CATSDDTYEQYF. Written as DNA, the CDR3 is TGTGCCACCAGTGACGACACCTACGAGCAGTACTTC.

The chain recombines TRBV28 with TRBJ2-6, with D perhaps TRBD2 (5 bases). The CDR3 sequence is 14 residues long. V was shortened by 3 bases and J by 6 bases, with 9 bases between the two germline ends. Germline CDR1 is MDHEN and CDR2 is SYDVKM. The CDR3, as DNA: TGTGCCAGCAGTTTTGGAGGTACGGCCAACGTCCTGACTTTC. As protein: CASSFGGTANVLTF.

The V gene is TRBV5-1, the J gene TRBJ1-4, with 7 nucleotides matching TRBD1. Germline V gene lookup returns CDR1 SGHRS and CDR2 YFSETQ. After removal of 7 bases from V and 4 bases from J, the junction contained 4 bases not matched to a gene. This CDR3 spans 13 amino acids. The CDR3 spells CASSTGSNEKLFF. The DNA for the CDR3 is TGCGCCAGCTCGACAGGGAGTAATGAAAAACTGTTTTTT.

This clonotype has a count of ten or more. The CDR3 here is CASRAHFGTDTQYF. CDR3 nucleotides: TGTGCCAGTAGAGCGCACTTTGGGACAGATACGCAGTATTTT. This rearrangement joins TRBV6-1 to TRBJ2-3; D unresolved. The CDR3 is 14 residues long. V shed 9 bases and J shed 3 bases, with 16 bases lying between them. Germline V CDR1 and CDR2: MNHNS, SASEGT.

In this sample, this clonotype is medium-sized (0.01 to 0.1%). The chain uses TRBV20-1 and TRBJ2-7; 11 nucleotides match TRBD1. Germline trimming cut 2 bases from V and 2 bases from J; bases unmatched to any gene: 2. This CDR3 has 14 amino acids. Germline V CDR1 and CDR2: DFQATT, SNEGSKA (reference sequence). The CDR3 is CSARMGQGAYEQYF. DNA for the CDR3: TGCAGTGCTAGAATGGGACAGGGGGCCTACGAGCAGTACTTC.

V is TRBV7-6 and J is TRBJ1-1; D perhaps matches TRBD1 (6 bases). The germline CDR1 and CDR2 sequences are SGHVS and FNYEAQ. This CDR3 has 15 amino acids. The V gene lost 2 bases and the J gene lost 5 bases, with 15 bases spanning the gap. The CDR3 loop reads CASSLRVTGSTEAFF. The CDR3 DNA follows: TGTGCCAGCAGCTTAAGGGTGACAGGTTCAACTGAAGCTTTCTTT.

This clonotype showed up many times. The chain recombines TRBV7-2 with TRBJ1-5, with D possibly being TRBD1 (6 bases). Trimming pared 1 base from V and 7 bases from J, leaving 14 bases between. The CDR3 has 15 residues. CDR1 SGHTA and CDR2 FQGNSA come from the germline V gene. This CDR3 is CASSLVGGVGQPQHF. In DNA, the CDR3 is TGTGCCAGCAGCTTAGTAGGGGGAGTTGGGCAGCCCCAGCATTTT.